These 27 T cell receptor beta chains came from one sample sequenced in a study of early T cells in non-severe SARS-CoV-2 infection (TCRdb year 2021). The library was prepared using 5' RACE. The sample was run on a NextSeq 500. The public reads were reprocessed in TCRdb via fastp at Q25 and MiXCR, keeping in-frame beta chains. Every CDR3 protein is listed once, alongside the most common genes and DNA of its rows. The sample profile shows 35,000 to 40,000 distinct CDR3 sequences; nearly 6% of them were found once. In total, the top ten clones hold about 8% of the sample. Material: whole blood. The receptors were gathered from an adult who was a healthcare worker with PCR-confirmed SARS-CoV-2 infection or an uninfected control (not recorded which).

This clonotype was counted many times. The rearrangement links TRBV7-2 to TRBJ2-1; the match to TRBD2 covers 11 bases. The trim removed 1 base at V and 10 bases at J, leaving 6 bases unmatched. The CDR3 consists of 15 residues. Germline V CDR1 and CDR2: SGHTA, FQGNSA. The DNA of the CDR3 is TGTGCCAGCAGCTTAGAATTAGCGGGAGGGCACGAGCAGTTCTTC. Translation gives CASSLELAGGHEQFF.

This clonotype was detected many times. The chain combines TRBV27 with TRBJ1-3, with a weak D call TRBD1 (6 bases). The CDR3 is made up of 16 amino acids. CDR1 MNHEY and CDR2 SMNVEV come from the germline V gene (reference sequence). Trimming pared 3 bases from V and 2 bases from J, leaving 14 bases between. CDR3 DNA sequence: TGTGCCAGCAGTTTGTCACTACAGGGACCTGGAAACACCATATATTTT. The encoded protein is CASSLSLQGPGNTIYF.

The chain carries TRBV2 and TRBJ1-4; unclear D gene. CDR3 length: 16 residues. Germline CDR1 is SNHLY and CDR2 is FYNNEI. V dropped 6 bases and J dropped 0 bases, with 14 bases sitting between them. DNA for the CDR3: TGTGCCAGCAGCTACGGGAGCCCTGCAACTAATGAAAAACTGTTTTTT. Its translation is CASSYGSPATNEKLFF.

This clonotype was seen ten or more times. The CDR3 is CASSFGTSHNEQFF. The CDR3 DNA follows: TGTGCCAGCAGTTTCGGGACAAGTCACAATGAGCAGTTCTTC. The V call is TRBV27, the J call TRBJ2-1, with a tentative D call TRBD1 (6 bases). Per the germline V gene, CDR1 is MNHEY and CDR2 is SMNVEV (reference sequence). V was clipped by 3 bases and J by 5 bases, with 11 bases between them. The CDR3 is 14 residues long.

This clonotype was observed many times. The V and J genes are TRBV9 and TRBJ2-2; 9 bases match TRBD2. Germline CDR1 and CDR2: SGDLS and YYNGEE. Trimming at V came to 3 bases and at J to 6 bases, leaving 12 bases not matched to a gene. CDR3 length equals 17 residues. The CDR3 region is CASSGSGGPLQSGELFF. For the CDR3, the DNA is TGTGCCAGCAGCGGTAGCGGGGGACCCCTTCAATCCGGGGAGCTGTTTTTT.

This clonotype was picked up many times. CDR3 in amino acids: CASSDRGYQPQHF. In nucleotides, the CDR3 is TGTGCCAGCAGTGACAGGGGGTATCAGCCCCAGCATTTT. V and J are TRBV2 and TRBJ1-5, with 7 bases identical to TRBD1. The germline gives CDR1 SNHLY, CDR2 FYNNEI. This CDR3 has 13 amino acids. With 3 bases clipped from V and 5 bases from J, the junction kept 1 base outside the gene matches.

In this sample, this clonotype turned up many times. This chain joins TRBV30 and TRBJ1-1; D remains ambiguous. Germline V gene sequence: CDR1 GTSNPN, CDR2 SVGIG (reference sequence). Trimming removed 4 bases from V and 5 bases from J, with 14 bases in between. The CDR3 consists of 13 residues. The CDR3 region has the DNA TGTGCCTGGAAGCAACGGAGGGAGACTGAAGCTTTCTTT. It specifies CAWKQRRETEAFF.

The genes are TRBV12-3 or TRBV12-4 and TRBJ2-5; tentative D call: TRBD1 (6 bases). The CDR3 covers 12 residues. The V end lost 6 bases, the J end lost 4 bases, and 9 bases lay between the germline ends. The CDR3 nucleotides are TGTGCCAGCAGCAAGACAGGAGAGACCCAGTACTTC. This codes for CASSKTGETQYF.

This clonotype was detected many times. The chain recombines TRBV29-1 with TRBJ2-1; a weak D match, TRBD2 (7 bases). V lost 6 bases to trimming and J lost 9 bases, with 12 bases between them. The germline gives CDR1 SQVTM, CDR2 ANQGSEA. This CDR3 has 11 residues. The CDR3 reads CSVGGGAEQFF. The CDR3 coding sequence is TGCAGCGTGGGAGGGGGGGCTGAGCAGTTCTTC.

This clonotype has a count of ten or more. The V call is TRBV19, the J call TRBJ1-1; 8 bases align to TRBD1. Germline loops: CDR1 LNHDA, CDR2 SQIVND (reference sequence). This CDR3 contains 16 residues. The junction had 10 bases not matched to a gene; V was cut back by 6 bases and J by 1 base. The CDR3 is CASSQTDRVGNTEAFF. The DNA of the CDR3 is TGTGCCAGTAGCCAGACGGACAGGGTTGGGAACACTGAAGCTTTCTTT.

This clonotype appeared many times. This sequence joins TRBV20-1 and TRBJ2-2; 7 bases match TRBD2. Per germline, CDR1 DFQATT and CDR2 SNEGSKA (reference sequence). V dropped 6 bases and J dropped 6; count of bases not matched to a gene: 16. CDR3 length: 16 amino acids. The chain's CDR3 is CSALHLGGPRPGELFF. CDR3 nucleotides: TGCAGTGCACTACACTTGGGAGGGCCCCGACCCGGGGAGCTGTTTTTT.

This clonotype was counted ten times or more. The chain employs TRBV7-2 and TRBJ2-3; a possible D gene is TRBD1 (5 bases). The V and J ends lost 5 bases and 2 bases respectively, with 14 bases between them. CDR1 SGHTA and CDR2 FQGNSA come from the germline V gene. The CDR3 contains 15 residues. The CDR3 nucleotides are TGTGCCAGCAGCCCAGTTTGGACATACACAGATACGCAGTATTTT. It translates to CASSPVWTYTDTQYF.

This clonotype came up many times. V usage is TRBV28 and J usage is TRBJ1-5, with 9 bases lining up with TRBD1. Germline V gene sequence: CDR1 MDHEN, CDR2 SYDVKM. Losses at the gene ends were 5 bases for V and 7 bases for J; bases not matched to a gene: 9. The CDR3 spans 15 residues. The chain's CDR3 is CASSKTGGIGQPQHF. The DNA for the CDR3 is TGTGCCAGCAGTAAGACAGGGGGAATTGGGCAGCCCCAGCATTTT.

This clonotype appeared many times. The chain carries TRBV20-1 and TRBJ2-7; 10 nucleotides match TRBD2. V gave up 6 bases and J gave up 4 bases; unmatched junction bases: 3. Per germline, CDR1 DFQATT and CDR2 SNEGSKA (reference sequence). This CDR3 contains 12 residues. The DNA for the CDR3 is TGCAGTGCGGGGACTAGCGAATACGAGCAGTACTTC. Protein product: CSAGTSEYEQYF.

This clonotype was found many times. The chain uses TRBV7-9 and TRBJ2-5; 12 nucleotides agree with TRBD1. The CDR3 sequence is 16 residues long. Germline loops: CDR1 SEHNR, CDR2 FQNEAQ (reference sequence). The V and J ends lost 5 bases and 2 bases, in that order; junction bases with no gene match: 6. The chain's CDR3 is CASSPGQGAKQETQYF. The CDR3, as DNA: TGTGCCAGCAGCCCGGGACAGGGGGCGAAACAAGAGACCCAGTACTTC.

This clonotype was seen repeatedly, ten times or more. The rearrangement uses TRBV13 and TRBJ2-7, with a possible D match to TRBD2 (6 bases). CDR3 length: 13 amino acids. Trimming cost V 4 bases and J 3 bases, with 10 bases left between them. Looked up from germline, CDR1 is PRHDT and CDR2 is FYEKMQ (reference sequence). The CDR3 DNA reads as TGTGCCAGCAGCTCCAGGAGGGACTACGAGCAGTACTTC. Translated, it gives CASSSRRDYEQYF.

A few counts support this clonotype. The chain couples TRBV7-2 to TRBJ2-7; TRBD1 matches at 7 bases. Trimming took 6 bases from V and 2 from J; bases not matched to a gene: 4. The CDR3 loop spans 13 amino acids. Germline CDR1 is SGHTA and CDR2 is FQGNSA. The CDR3 DNA is TGTGCCAGCAGGGCCACAGGGGCCTACGAGCAGTACTTC. It specifies CASRATGAYEQYF.

The table lists this clonotype with a few counts. The chain joins TRBV5-4 to TRBJ2-7, with D perhaps matching TRBD1 (6 bases). V was clipped by 2 bases and J by 5 bases, with 17 bases between them. The CDR3 runs to 15 residues. The germline gives CDR1 SGHNT, CDR2 YYREEE (reference sequence). The CDR3: CASSFNSGHPNEQYF. CDR3 nucleotides: TGTGCCAGCAGCTTCAACTCGGGACACCCCAACGAGCAGTACTTC.

This clonotype was detected ten times or more. The chain employs TRBV30 and TRBJ2-3; 7 bases are a match to TRBD2. V dropped 3 bases and J dropped 1; count of bases not matched to a gene: 7. The length of the CDR3 is 15 residues. CDR1 is GTSNPN, CDR2 SVGIG, per germline (reference sequence). This chain's CDR3 is CAWSRRGGRTDTQYF. The CDR3 nucleotides read TGTGCCTGGAGCCGGCGCGGGGGACGCACAGATACGCAGTATTTT.

At least ten counts were recorded for this clonotype. The chain is built from TRBV2 and TRBJ2-3; no reliable D call. Trimming pared 3 bases from V and 2 bases from J, leaving 6 bases between. Germline-derived CDR1 and CDR2 are SNHLY and FYNNEI. The CDR3 is 13 residues long. The CDR3: CASSERLTDTQYF. Written as DNA, the CDR3 is TGTGCCAGCAGTGAGCGGCTCACAGATACGCAGTATTTT.

The sample holds a few counts of this clonotype. This chain uses TRBV21-1 with TRBJ2-7; TRBD2 is the table's D call and was not checked against the DNA. TRBV21-1 constitutes a pseudogene. The CDR3 contains 16 residues. CDR3 region: CASSRHLAGGTYEQYF. For the CDR3, the DNA is TGTGCCAGCAGCCGACACTTAGCGGGAGGAACCTACGAGCAGTACTTC.

This clonotype has at least ten counts. The chain uses TRBV2 and TRBJ2-3, with 13 bases aligning to TRBD2. Trimming at V came to 2 bases and at J to 3 bases, leaving 14 bases not matched to a gene. The V gene's germline CDR1 is SNHLY and CDR2 FYNNEI. The CDR3 loop spans 20 amino acids. CDR3 residues: CASSESLGLAGALGTDTQYF. For the CDR3, the DNA is TGTGCCAGCAGTGAAAGCCTAGGACTAGCGGGAGCCCTCGGGACAGATACGCAGTATTTT.

There are many counts of this clonotype. The rearrangement uses TRBV29-1 and TRBJ1-1; weak D call: TRBD1 (5 bases). The V gene's germline CDR1 is SQVTM and CDR2 ANQGSEA. CDR3 length equals 11 residues. Trimming left V 7 bases short and J 6 bases short, with 12 bases between. The CDR3 nucleotides read TGCAGCGGGCTGTCGGGACCTGAAGCTTTCTTT. It specifies CSGLSGPEAFF.

This clonotype was counted many times. The chain carries TRBV5-1 and TRBJ2-5, with a possible D match to TRBD1 (5 bases). Germline CDR1 reads SGHRS; CDR2 reads YFSETQ. The CDR3 loop spans 17 amino acids. With 0 bases removed from V and 0 bases from J, the gap between germline ends came to 15 bases. This CDR3 reads CASSLGPSRGNQETQYF. CDR3 nucleotides: TGCGCCAGCAGCTTGGGTCCGTCTAGGGGCAACCAAGAGACCCAGTACTTC. Looking up the rest from reference TRBV5-1 and TRBJ2-5 gives the full variable domain: KAGVTQTPRYLIKTRGQQVTLSCSPISGHRSVSWYQQTPGQGLQFLFEYFSETQRNKGNFPGRFSGRQFSNSRSEMNVSTLELGDSALYLCASSLGPSRGNQETQYFGPGTRLLVL.

The table lists this clonotype with many counts. V usage is TRBV27 and J usage is TRBJ2-3; 10 positions match TRBD2. Germline V gene lookup returns CDR1 MNHEY and CDR2 SMNVEV (reference sequence). This CDR3 comprises 15 residues. Trimming at V came to 7 bases and at J to 0 bases, leaving 4 bases not matched to a gene. The CDR3 DNA is TGTGCCAGCAATCTAGCGGGGGTTAGCACAGATACGCAGTATTTT. Residues: CASNLAGVSTDTQYF.

At least ten counts were recorded for this clonotype. CDR3 nucleotide sequence: TGCGCCAGCAGTGAGTCGACGTCCATCAATGAGCAGTTCTTC. Protein product: CASSESTSINEQFF. The chain links TRBV10-1 to TRBJ2-1; no clear D gene. Looked up from germline, CDR1 is WNHNN and CDR2 is SYGVQD (reference sequence). CDR3 length: 14 residues. V was trimmed by 0 bases and J by 6 bases, leaving 9 bases between them.

Many counts were recorded for this clonotype. This chain uses TRBV12-3 or TRBV12-4 with TRBJ1-1, with 9 bases identical to TRBD1. V trimming: 5 bases; J trimming: 6 bases; junction bases outside the gene matches: 13. The CDR3 runs 16 residues. CDR3: CASSQDHRGRGAEAFF. In DNA, the CDR3 is TGTGCCAGCAGTCAAGACCACAGGGGGCGAGGCGCTGAAGCTTTCTTT.